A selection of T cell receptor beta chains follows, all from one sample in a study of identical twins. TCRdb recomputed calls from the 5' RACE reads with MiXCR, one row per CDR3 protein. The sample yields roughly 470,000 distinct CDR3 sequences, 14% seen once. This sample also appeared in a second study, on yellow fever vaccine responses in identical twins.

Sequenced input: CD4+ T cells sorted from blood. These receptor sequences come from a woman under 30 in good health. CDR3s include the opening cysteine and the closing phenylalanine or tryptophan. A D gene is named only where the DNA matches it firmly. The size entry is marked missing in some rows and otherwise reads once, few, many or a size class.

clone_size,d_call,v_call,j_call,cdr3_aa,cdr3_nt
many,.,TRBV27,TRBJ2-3,CASRPGLDTDTQYF,TGTGCCAGCAGGCCGGGACTCGACACAGATACGCAGTATTTT
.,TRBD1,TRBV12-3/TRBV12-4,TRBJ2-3,CASSWTGKGTDTQYF,TGTGCCAGCAGTTGGACAGGGAAGGGGACAGATACGCAGTATTTT
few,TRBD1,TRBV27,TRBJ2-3,CASSPGQTYTDTQYF,TGTGCCAGCAGTCCGGGACAGACCTACACAGATACGCAGTATTTT
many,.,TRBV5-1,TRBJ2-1,CASSAQDARVDEQFF,TGCGCCAGCAGCGCCCAGGACGCTAGGGTCGATGAGCAGTTCTTC
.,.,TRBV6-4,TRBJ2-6,CASSDGTSGANVLTF,TGTGCCAGCAGCGATGGGACATCAGGGGCCAACGTCCTGACTTTC
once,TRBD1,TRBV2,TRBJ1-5,CASTDRTGGNQPQHF,TGTGCCAGCACCGACCGGACAGGGGGCAATCAGCCCCAGCATTTT
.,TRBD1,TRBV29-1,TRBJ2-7,CSVERTGASYEQYF,TGCAGCGTTGAACGAACAGGGGCCTCCTACGAGCAGTACTTC
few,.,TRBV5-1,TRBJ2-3,CASRVGRTDTQYF,TGCGCCAGCAGAGTTGGTCGAACAGATACGCAGTATTTT
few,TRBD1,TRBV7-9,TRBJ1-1,CASSVERGQTEAFF,TGTGCCAGCAGCGTCGAGAGGGGGCAGACTGAAGCTTTCTTT
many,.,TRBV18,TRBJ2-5,CASSPTTQETQYF,TGTGCCAGCTCCCCGACTACCCAAGAGACCCAGTACTTC
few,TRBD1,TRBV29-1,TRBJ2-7,CSAMTGNEQYF,TGCAGCGCCATGACAGGGAACGAGCAGTACTTC
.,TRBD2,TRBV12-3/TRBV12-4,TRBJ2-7,CASRQTTGTSVEQYF,TGTGCCAGCAGACAAACCACCGGGACTAGCGTCGAGCAGTACTTC
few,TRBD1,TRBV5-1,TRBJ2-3,CASSLMPRGQSTDTQYF,TGCGCCAGCAGCTTGATGCCGAGGGGACAGAGCACAGATACGCAGTATTTT
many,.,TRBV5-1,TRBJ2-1,CASSYLPNNEQFF,TGCGCCAGCAGTTATCTGCCAAACAATGAGCAGTTCTTC